The present TCR beta chain was sequenced within a study of blood T cell repertoires in COVID-19. Study as a whole: Researchers got acute and convalescent COVID-19 samples from the United States, Italy and Spain. PBMCs, B-cell-depleted T cells, or T cells provided the cDNA or gDNA that made up the material.

Original handling: It was from reference gene primer amplification that nucleated cell counts were estimated. Sequencing used immunoSEQ multiplex PCR; TCRdb keeps in-frame clones, though not all of them. D and trimming come from the DNA, and the V and J calls and clone size come from that table. Of 140,000 to 150,000 clones in the sample, around nine tenths were seen once. V dropped 1 base and J dropped 2 bases, with 9 bases sitting between them. The CDR3 loop spans 16 amino acids. In germline, CDR1 is PRHDT, CDR2 FYEKMQ (reference sequence). Input material: peripheral blood. The receptor's source is a man in his 60s with active or convalescent COVID-19. The chain joins TRBV13 to TRBJ1-6; no reliable D call. The CDR3 region is CASSLDPGTYNSPLHF. CDR3 in DNA: TGTGCCAGCAGCTTAGACCCCGGGACCTATAATTCACCCCTCCACTTT.